This T cell receptor beta chain originates from a study of cytomegalovirus exposure and HLA in healthy donors. A multiplex PCR was run with 60 Vbeta primers and 13 Jbeta primers. Method: immunoSEQ multiplex PCR; TCRdb's copy keeps in-frame clones and lacks some. The data contain approximately 98,000 clones, more than 70% of them singletons. CDR3 length: 16 amino acids. CDR1 and CDR2 from the germline V gene are MGHRA and YSYEKL. The junction had 10 bases not matched to a gene; V was cut back by 6 bases and J by 1 base. This sequence originates from a man aged 18 to 29 in good health and CMV-seropositive. The sequencing input was PBMCs. The chain links TRBV4-1 to TRBJ2-7; TRBD1 aligns across 9 bases. In DNA form, the CDR3 reads TGCGCCAGCAGTCACTTCCTGACAGGGGGATCCTACGAGCAGTACTTC. It codes for CASSHFLTGGSYEQYF.